Here is one TCR beta chain with its context. The antigen is unknown. CD45RA-negative memory and CD45RA+ naive subsets were split from the CD4+ cells. The data belong to a study of shared clonotypes between healthy human individuals. Study-wide results and caveats: The sole specimen, blood, was sampled, and tissue repertoires likely differ.

Researchers divided each subset's genomic DNA evenly across several immunoSEQ plates. This table comes from immunoSEQ multiplex PCR, and its TCRdb copy is limited to in-frame clones, with some not included. Of roughly 2.5 million clones detected, more than 90% appear once; the ten largest clones hold roughly 0.15%. The germline CDR1 and CDR2 sequences are ENHRY and SYGVKD. With V trimmed by 6 bases and J by 0 bases, 2 bases remained unmatched. This CDR3 is built from 15 residues. The sequence was collected from a young man in good health. Sequencing was done on a sample of naive CD4+ T cells sorted from blood. Noted subset: CD45RA+ positively selected. The V call is TRBV10-3, the J call TRBJ2-2, with 9 bases identical to TRBD1. CDR3 in amino acids: CAISGTGSNTGELFF. The CDR3 nucleotides read TGTGCCATCAGCGGGACAGGGTCGAACACCGGGGAGCTGTTTTTT.